This T cell receptor (beta chain) comes out of a study of cytomegalovirus exposure and HLA in healthy donors. Findings of the study overall: In a later analysis, the majority of CMV-associated beta chains seemingly showed HLA restriction.

PCR primers comprised 60 Vbeta and 13 Jbeta primers. Repertoires were generated with immunoSEQ multiplex PCR, while TCRdb's copy carries only in-frame clones and drops some. The table includes around 150,000 clones, around 83% detected once. A word on this clone: The antigen is undetermined.

Trimming stripped 7 bases from V and 0 bases from J, with 16 bases between. This CDR3 is built from 16 residues. Germline V lookup: CDR1 LNHDA, CDR2 SQIVND (reference sequence). Sequenced material: PBMCs. The chain couples TRBV19 to TRBJ1-5; D may be TRBD1 (6 bases). The sequence derives from a man aged 35-49 years in good health and CMV-seropositive. This chain's CDR3 is CASMGLGAGSNQPQHF. The CDR3 coding sequence is TGTGCCAGTATGGGCCTGGGGGCGGGTAGCAATCAGCCCCAGCATTTT.